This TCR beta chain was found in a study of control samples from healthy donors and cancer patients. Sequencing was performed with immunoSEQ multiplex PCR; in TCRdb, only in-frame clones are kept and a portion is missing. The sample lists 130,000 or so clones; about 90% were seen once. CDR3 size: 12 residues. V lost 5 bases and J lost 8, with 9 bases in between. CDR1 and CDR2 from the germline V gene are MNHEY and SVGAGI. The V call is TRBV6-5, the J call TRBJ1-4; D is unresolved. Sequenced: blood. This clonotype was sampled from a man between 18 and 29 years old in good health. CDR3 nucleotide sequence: TGTGCCAGCAGTCTACCTCCAGAAAAACTGTTTTTT. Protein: CASSLPPEKLFF.